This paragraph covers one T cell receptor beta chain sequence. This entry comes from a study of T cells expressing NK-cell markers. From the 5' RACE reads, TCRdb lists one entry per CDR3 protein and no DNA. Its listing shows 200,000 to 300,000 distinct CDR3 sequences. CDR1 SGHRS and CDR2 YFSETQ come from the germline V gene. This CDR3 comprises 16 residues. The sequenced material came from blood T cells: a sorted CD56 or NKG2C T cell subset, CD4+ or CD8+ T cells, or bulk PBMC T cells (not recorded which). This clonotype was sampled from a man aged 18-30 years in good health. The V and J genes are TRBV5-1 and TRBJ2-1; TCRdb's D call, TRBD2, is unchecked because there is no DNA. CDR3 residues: CASSLMTSRSGDEQFF.